Following are 5 T cell receptor beta chains from one sample sequenced in a study of OX40 agonist ivuxolimab in advanced cancers. The method was the immunoSEQ multiplex PCR assay. TCRdb's version of the immuneACCESS table is confined to in-frame rearrangements and falls short of the full clone set. An unresolved V gene accounts for under half of the shortfall where checked; the remainder is of unknown origin. Across this sample there are 100,000 to 150,000 clones, with roughly 92% seen only once. The top ten constitute more than 0.7% of the sample. The starting material was CD4+ or CD8+ T cells sorted from blood, obtained in a trial of the OX40 agonist ivuxolimab. Receptors were obtained from an adult with an advanced solid tumor such as melanoma, head and neck, liver or kidney cancer.

This clone was seen only once. The chain couples TRBV27 to TRBJ2-7; D is tentatively TRBD1 or TRBD2 (5 bases each). Germline CDR1 is MNHEY and CDR2 is SMNVEV (reference sequence). This CDR3 is 13 amino acids long. Trimming took off 8 bases at V and 6 bases at J, with 17 bases between the two ends. The CDR3 region has the DNA TGTGCCAGCTGGGACGCCCCAAGTCGCGAGCAGTACTTC. Translation: CASWDAPSREQYF.

The chain recombines TRBV28 with TRBJ2-2; 8 positions match TRBD2. Looked up from germline, CDR1 is MDHEN and CDR2 is SYDVKM. The CDR3 consists of 15 residues. V lost 8 bases and J lost 1; bases outside the gene matches: 6. This chain's CDR3 is CASGTGTRNTGELFF. The CDR3 DNA follows: TGTGCCAGCGGAACCGGGACTAGGAACACCGGGGAGCTGTTTTTT.

The V and J genes are TRBV2 and TRBJ2-7, with D maybe TRBD2 (6 bases). V dropped 4 bases and J dropped 2 bases, with 15 bases sitting between them. Per the germline V gene, CDR1 is SNHLY and CDR2 is FYNNEI. CDR3 size: 15 residues. The CDR3 here is CASSVEGGPPYEQYF. CDR3 nucleotide sequence: TGTGCCAGCAGTGTAGAGGGAGGTCCCCCCTACGAGCAGTACTTC.

CDR3 nucleotides: TGTGCCAGCAGTCGACTAGGGGGGATGAACACTGAAGCTTTCTTT. It translates to CASSRLGGMNTEAFF. The chain couples TRBV6-5 to TRBJ1-1; possibly TRBD1 for D (6 bases). The CDR3 is 15 amino acids. Per the germline V gene, CDR1 is MNHEY and CDR2 is SVGAGI. The V end lost 5 bases, the J end lost 0 bases, and 13 bases lay between the germline ends.

This chain uses TRBV7-2 with TRBJ1-1, with 10 bases identical to TRBD1. The CDR3 is 16 amino acids. CDR1 and CDR2 from the germline V gene are SGHTA and FQGNSA. The V gene end was trimmed by 2 bases and the J gene end by 1 base; junction bases not matched to a gene: 4. Here the CDR3 DNA reads TGTGCCAGCAGCTTACTTGGGACAGGGGCGAACACTGAAGCTTTCTTT. Protein product: CASSLLGTGANTEAFF.